Listed here are 23 T cell receptor beta chains from one sample, sequenced in a study of blood T cell repertoires in COVID-19. Clones were sequenced by immunoSEQ multiplex PCR, and TCRdb holds only the in-frame ones, with some missing. The repertoire holds over 20,000 clones, 65% to 90% seen once, with around 7% in the top ten. Specimen: peripheral blood. These receptors all come from a man between 65 and 85 years old with acute or convalescent COVID-19.

The genes are TRBV14 and TRBJ1-6; D unresolved. The CDR3 length is 16 residues. Trimming removed 3 bases from V and 7 bases from J, with 16 bases in between. Germline V lookup: CDR1 SGHDN, CDR2 FVKESK. CDR3 DNA: TGTGCCAGCAGCCACCATACCGGGAACTACAATTCACCCCTCCACTTT. It specifies CASSHHTGNYNSPLHF.

The chain links TRBV6-5 to TRBJ2-5; D not certain. The CDR3 consists of 12 residues. Germline V gives CDR1 MNHEY, CDR2 SVGAGI. V lost 6 bases to trimming and J lost 3 bases, with 8 bases between them. The CDR3 region has the DNA TGTGCCAGCAGAGACTTTAAAGAGACCCAGTACTTC. It encodes CASRDFKETQYF.

The chain's CDR3 is CASSRGTSGRDEQFF. The CDR3 DNA is TGTGCCAGCAGCAGAGGGACTAGCGGGAGGGATGAGCAGTTCTTC. The V and J genes are TRBV5-8 and TRBJ2-1; 16 nucleotides match TRBD2. The CDR3 is 15 residues long. Losses at the gene ends were 4 bases for V and 8 bases for J; bases not matched to a gene: 3. Per germline, CDR1 SGHTS and CDR2 YDEGEE.

In regard to this clone: The sample holds other DNA sequences that translate to the same CDR3. The chain uses TRBV7-9 and TRBJ1-2; D not resolved. Germline values: CDR1 SEHNR, CDR2 FQNEAQ (reference sequence). V was clipped by 3 bases and J by 7 bases, with 12 bases between them. This CDR3 is 13 amino acids long. The CDR3 DNA follows: TGTGCCAGCAGCTTGGATGGTGGAGGTGGCTACACCTTC. This sequence encodes CASSLDGGGGYTF.

This clone was detected once. The chain is built from TRBV6-1 and TRBJ1-1; D gene unclear. In germline, CDR1 is MNHNS, CDR2 SASEGT. This CDR3 comprises 13 residues. V lost 3 bases and J lost 1, with 6 bases in between. Here the CDR3 reads CASSERRNTEAFF. The CDR3 DNA is TGTGCCAGCAGTGAGAGGAGGAACACTGAAGCTTTCTTT.

Remarks on this clone: The junction departs from germline at one end; a sequencing error may be responsible. Different DNA sequences within this sample yield the same CDR3. The chain carries TRBV5-4 and TRBJ1-3; D might be TRBD1 (6 bases). CDR1 SGHNT and CDR2 YYREEE come from the germline V gene (reference sequence). This CDR3 is 15 amino acids long. This CDR3 is CASSLDGGPGNTIYF. The CDR3 region has the DNA TGCGCTAGCAGCTTGGACGGGGGGCCCGGAAACACCATATATTTT.

Regarding this clone: The junction departs from the called germline gene at one end, perhaps through a read error. The CDR3 loop is CASSQQLAGGSTDTQYF. Written as DNA, the CDR3 is TGTGCCAGCAGCCAGCAACTAGCGGGAGGGAGCACTGATACGCAGTATTTT. The chain is built from TRBV14 and TRBJ2-3; TRBD2 agrees at 13 bases. Germline values: CDR1 SGHDN, CDR2 FVKESK. CDR3 size: 17 residues.

This clone was detected only a few times. The CDR3 loop reads CASSEGGQNNYGYTF. CDR3 coding DNA: TGTGCCAGCAGTGAAGGGGGACAGAATAACTATGGCTACACCTTC. V and J are TRBV2 and TRBJ1-2; 7 bases line up with TRBD1. The V gene end was trimmed by 1 base and the J gene end by 1 base; junction bases not matched to a gene: 3. The CDR3 loop spans 15 amino acids. The V gene's germline CDR1 is SNHLY and CDR2 FYNNEI.

CDR3 in DNA: TGCGCCAGCAGCCAAGAGGCTAGGGGGGGCGAAAAACTGTTTTTT. Encoded protein: CASSQEARGGEKLFF. The chain is built from TRBV4-3 and TRBJ1-4, with D perhaps matching TRBD1 (6 bases). Trimming stripped 0 bases from V and 8 bases from J, with 13 bases between. CDR3 length equals 15 residues. The germline CDR1 and CDR2 sequences are LGHNA and YSLEER.

This clone was seen only a few times. The chain couples TRBV27 to TRBJ2-7; D uncertain. V lost 5 bases to trimming and J lost 4 bases, with 3 bases between them. Germline V gene data show CDR1 as MNHEY and CDR2 as SMNVEV (reference sequence). This CDR3 region has 10 residues. Here the CDR3 reads CASSPYEQYF. CDR3 DNA: TGTGCCAGCAGTCCTTACGAGCAGTACTTC.

This CDR3 reads CASSVATASGRAFATDTQYF. The DNA for the CDR3 is TGTGCCAGCAGCGTGGCTACCGCGAGCGGGAGGGCGTTTGCGACTGATACGCAGTATTTT. J is TRBJ2-3 and V is TRBV9; 10 bases line up with TRBD2. Trimming took 2 bases from V and 6 from J; bases not matched to a gene: 21. The CDR3 is made up of 20 amino acids. Per germline, CDR1 SGDLS and CDR2 YYNGEE. Complete variable domain (other parts from reference TRBV9 and TRBJ2-3): DSGVTQTPKHLITATGQRVTLRCSPRSGDLSVYWYQQSLDQGLQFLIQYYNGEERAKGNILERFSAQQFPDLHSELNLSSLELGDSALYFCASSVATASGRAFATDTQYFGPGTRLTVL.

The V call is TRBV6-5, the J call TRBJ1-3, with D perhaps matching TRBD1 (6 bases). The V gene's germline CDR1 is MNHEY and CDR2 SVGAGI. This CDR3 is 14 amino acids long. V was cut by 6 bases and J by 6 bases, with 15 bases left in between. The CDR3 sequence is CASSRTVGQNTIYF. The CDR3 bases are TGTGCCAGCAGCCGGACAGTCGGCCAAAACACCATATATTTT.

This chain uses TRBV11-2 with TRBJ1-5, with D possibly being TRBD1 (5 bases). Germline V lookup: CDR1 SGHAT, CDR2 FQNNGV. The V end was cut by 1 base, the J end by 0 bases, with 7 bases between. There are 15 residues in the CDR3. CDR3 nucleotides: TGTGCCAGCAGCTTAGGACAGAATAGCAATCAGCCCCAGCATTTT. Translated: CASSLGQNSNQPQHF. Full variable domain (rest looked up from reference TRBV11-2 and TRBJ1-5): EAGVAQSPRYKIIEKRQSVAFWCNPISGHATLYWYQQILGQGPKLLIQFQNNGVVDDSQLPKDRFSAERLKGVDSTLKIQPAKLEDSAVYLCASSLGQNSNQPQHFGDGTRLSIL.

This clone was observed a handful of times. DNA for the CDR3: TGTGCCAGCAGCGTAGGGGGAGCGGGAGGTTACAATGAGCAGTTCTTC. Its protein product is CASSVGGAGGYNEQFF. The chain joins TRBV9 to TRBJ2-1; 9 nucleotides agree with TRBD2. From germline, CDR1 is SGDLS and CDR2 YYNGEE. CDR3 length equals 16 residues. The trim removed 0 bases at V and 4 bases at J, leaving 5 bases unmatched.

This clone was seen more than once but under ten times. This sequence joins TRBV19 and TRBJ2-2; 10 positions agree with TRBD2. The V gene end was trimmed by 5 bases and the J gene end by 3 bases; junction bases not matched to a gene: 3. Germline V gene data show CDR1 as LNHDA and CDR2 as SQIVND (reference sequence). The CDR3 is 15 amino acids. The CDR3 spells CASSETSGYTGELFF. The CDR3 bases are TGTGCCAGTAGTGAGACTAGCGGGTACACCGGGGAGCTGTTTTTT.

The V gene is TRBV4-3, the J gene TRBJ2-2; D is uncertain. CDR1 is LGHNA and CDR2 is YSLEER in the germline V gene. V gave up 0 bases and J gave up 6 bases, with 8 bases separating them. This CDR3 region has 14 residues. CDR3 DNA sequence: TGCGCCAGCAGCCAAGAAGCCATTGCCGGGGAGCTGTTTTTT. Protein product: CASSQEAIAGELFF.

The gene calls are TRBV6-5 and TRBJ2-7; TRBD2 might be the D (7 bases). The CDR3 runs to 14 residues. The V end was cut by 4 bases, the J end by 2 bases, with 12 bases between. CDR1 and CDR2 (germline): MNHEY, SVGAGI. The CDR3 DNA reads TGTGCCAGCAGTTTTCGGGGGGCCCCCTACGAGCAGTACTTC. Protein sequence: CASSFRGAPYEQYF.

The chain recombines TRBV7-9 with TRBJ2-5; D is possibly TRBD1 (6 bases). Germline CDR1 SEHNR, CDR2 FQNEAQ (reference sequence). V was cut by 7 bases and J by 2 bases, with 14 bases left in between. This CDR3 spans 14 amino acids. The CDR3 DNA follows: TGTGCCAGCAACAGGGATCAGGGGCAAGAGACCCAGTACTTC. Translating gives CASNRDQGQETQYF.

The J gene is TRBJ2-5, the V gene TRBV30; perhaps TRBD2 as D (6 bases). The germline gives CDR1 GTSNPN, CDR2 SVGIG (reference sequence). The CDR3 contains 14 residues. The V end was cut by 2 bases, the J end by 1 base, with 11 bases between. CDR3 residues: CAWSLGGPQETQYF. CDR3 sequence (DNA): TGTGCCTGGAGTCTTGGAGGGCCCCAAGAGACCCAGTACTTC.

V gene TRBV30 combines with J gene TRBJ1-1, with a tentative D call TRBD1 (5 bases). The ends were cut back, 0 bases at V and 4 bases at J, with 9 bases in the middle. Germline loops: CDR1 GTSNPN, CDR2 SVGIG (reference sequence). The CDR3 length is 13 residues. The CDR3 nucleotides are TGTGCCTGGAGTGTCAGGGCGCGCACTGAAGCTTTCTTT. This sequence encodes CAWSVRARTEAFF.

The chain uses TRBV19 and TRBJ2-7; 10 bases line up with TRBD2. The CDR3 is 15 amino acids. CDR1 and CDR2 (germline): LNHDA, SQIVND (reference sequence). V shed 1 base and J 6 bases; nucleotides not matched to a gene: 6. The CDR3 reads CASSIGLAGAAEQYF. CDR3 DNA sequence: TGTGCCAGTAGTATAGGCCTAGCGGGAGCGGCCGAGCAGTACTTC. Based on the CDR3 plus reference TRBV19 and TRBJ2-7, the full variable domain is DGGITQSPKYLFRKEGQNVTLSCEQNLNHDAMYWYRQDPGQGLRLIYYSQIVNDFQKGDIAEGYSVSREKKESFPLTVTSAQKNPTAFYLCASSIGLAGAAEQYFGPGTRLTVT.

This clone was seen more than once but under ten times. The rearrangement uses TRBV6-5 and TRBJ1-3; D remains unclear. The CDR3 has 15 amino acids. Germline lookup yields CDR1 MNHEY and CDR2 SVGAGI. Trimming removed 0 bases at V and 2 bases at J, with 8 bases between. CDR3 residues: CASSYSRGTGNTIYF. The CDR3 DNA sequence: TGTGCCAGCAGTTACTCGCGGGGAACTGGAAACACCATATATTTT.

V usage is TRBV6-2 or TRBV6-3 and J usage is TRBJ2-5; D is possibly TRBD1 (5 bases). Trimming removed 4 bases from V and 5 bases from J, with 11 bases in between. Germline V lookup: CDR1 MNHEY, CDR2 SVGEGT. The CDR3 consists of 13 residues. DNA for the CDR3: TGTGCCAGCAGTTTTACAGGCGAGGAGACCCAGTACTTC. Protein: CASSFTGEETQYF.